One and the same sample provided the 20 T cell receptor beta chains below, sequenced in a study of blood T cell repertoires in COVID-19. Profiling relied on immunoSEQ multiplex PCR, and the TCRdb table lists in-frame clones only, not all of them. Seen here are about 100,000 clones, roughly 85% observed once, and the top ten hold roughly 31%. Sequenced: peripheral blood. All receptors derive from a man between 65 and 85 years old with active or convalescent COVID-19.

The CDR3: CASSLPLLAGGRSETQYF. The CDR3 DNA reads as TGTGCCAGCAGCCTCCCTCTGCTAGCGGGGGGGCGGTCTGAGACCCAGTACTTC. This chain uses TRBV3-1 (or the pseudogene TRBV3-2) with TRBJ2-5; 12 bases map to TRBD2. With V trimmed by 4 bases and J by 5 bases, 14 bases remained unmatched. This CDR3 is 18 amino acids long. The V gene's germline CDR1 is LGHDT and CDR2 YNNKEL (reference sequence).

The chain links TRBV29-1 to TRBJ1-3; D ambiguous. The V gene lost 7 bases and the J gene lost 0 bases, with 7 bases spanning the gap. From germline, CDR1 is SQVTM and CDR2 ANQGSEA. The CDR3 has 12 amino acids. In DNA, the CDR3 is TGCAGCGGGGCCCTCTCTGGAAACACCATATATTTT. Translated: CSGALSGNTIYF.

This clone has a single count. The chain links TRBV6-2 or TRBV6-3 to TRBJ2-6, with 7 bases that match TRBD2. CDR1 and CDR2 from the germline V gene are MNHEY and SVGEGT. The CDR3 length is 16 residues. With V trimmed by 4 bases and J by 2 bases, 5 bases remained unmatched. For the CDR3, the DNA is TGTGCCAGCAGTTTAGCGGGTCTACCTGGGGCCAACGTCCTGACTTTC. It yields the protein CASSLAGLPGANVLTF.

The V and J genes are TRBV2 and TRBJ2-5; D is possibly TRBD2 (7 bases). The CDR3 runs to 14 residues. Trimming took 7 bases from V and 0 from J, leaving 12 bases between them. Germline CDR1 and CDR2: SNHLY and FYNNEI. In nucleotides, the CDR3 is TGTGCCAGCATTGAGGGGGGGCACCAAGAGACCCAGTACTTC. Translating it yields CASIEGGHQETQYF.

The chain has TRBV5-1 and TRBJ2-5; D is perhaps TRBD2 (5 bases). From germline, CDR1 is SGHRS and CDR2 YFSETQ. Trimming pared 2 bases from V and 5 bases from J, leaving 13 bases between. CDR3 size: 14 residues. For the CDR3, the DNA is TGCGCCAGCAGCTTAAATGGAGGCTTTGAGACCCAGTACTTC. It specifies CASSLNGGFETQYF.

The chain links TRBV4-2 to TRBJ1-5; TRBD1 agrees at 9 bases. The length of the CDR3 is 16 residues. V shed 1 base and J 2 bases; nucleotides not matched to a gene: 3. CDR1 is LGHNA, CDR2 YNFKEQ, per germline. The CDR3 coding sequence is TGTGCCAGCAGCCAAGTATGGACAGGGGGCAATCAGCCCCAGCATTTT. It codes for CASSQVWTGGNQPQHF.

This clone was counted only a few times. V gene TRBV27 combines with J gene TRBJ1-1; perhaps TRBD1 as D (6 bases). The germline V gene encodes CDR1 MNHEY and CDR2 SMNVEV (reference sequence). V was shortened by 0 bases and J by 1 base, with 18 bases between the two germline ends. This CDR3 comprises 18 residues. The CDR3 DNA sequence: TGTGCCAGCAGTTTATCAATCGGACAGCCTGGGTCGAACACTGAAGCTTTCTTT. Translating it yields CASSLSIGQPGSNTEAFF.

The V gene is TRBV3-1 (or the pseudogene TRBV3-2), the J gene TRBJ1-6, with TRBD1 matching over 9 bases. With 5 bases clipped from V and 7 bases from J, the junction kept 3 bases outside the gene matches. The germline gives CDR1 LGHDT, CDR2 YNNKEL (reference sequence). The length of the CDR3 is 14 residues. The CDR3 reads CASSETGGNSPLHF. The CDR3, as DNA: TGTGCCAGCAGCGAGACAGGGGGGAATTCACCCCTCCACTTT.

The chain recombines TRBV19 with TRBJ2-3; a possible D gene is TRBD1 (6 bases). Germline assignment: CDR1 LNHDA and CDR2 SQIVND (reference sequence). The CDR3 is 16 amino acids. V lost 5 bases and J lost 0, with 15 bases in between. The CDR3 DNA reads as TGTGCCAGTAGTCGACAGGTAACTTTAAGCACAGATACGCAGTATTTT. It yields the protein CASSRQVTLSTDTQYF.

The gene calls are TRBV4-3 and TRBJ1-2; 9 bases agree with TRBD1. J was trimmed by 2 bases and V by 1 base; bases with no gene match: 2. Germline V lookup: CDR1 LGHNA, CDR2 YSLEER. The CDR3 has 15 residues. CDR3 region: CASSQGTGENYGYTF. The CDR3 DNA reads as TGCGCCAGCAGCCAAGGGACAGGGGAGAACTATGGCTACACCTTC.

V gene TRBV7-9 combines with J gene TRBJ2-3, with D possibly being TRBD2 (6 bases). From germline, CDR1 is SEHNR and CDR2 FQNEAQ (reference sequence). The CDR3 totals 15 residues. The V end lost 1 base, the J end lost 1 base, and 9 bases lay between the germline ends. The CDR3 is CASSLGLARTDTQYF. CDR3 sequence (DNA): TGTGCCAGCAGCTTAGGGCTAGCGCGCACAGATACGCAGTATTTT.

The J gene is TRBJ2-7, the V gene TRBV19; 10 bases match TRBD2. Germline trimming cut 4 bases from V and 3 bases from J; bases unmatched to any gene: 3. The CDR3 totals 14 residues. Germline V gene sequence: CDR1 LNHDA, CDR2 SQIVND (reference sequence). The CDR3 DNA is TGTGCCAGTAGTAATAGCGGGGGGTTCTACGAGCAGTACTTC. It codes for CASSNSGGFYEQYF.

The chain carries TRBV12-3 or TRBV12-4 and TRBJ2-5; no clear D gene. The CDR3 contains 13 residues. V shed 8 bases and J shed 2 bases, with 12 bases lying between them. The DNA for the CDR3 is TGTGCCAGCTCCGGGTGGCAGCAAGAGACCCAGTACTTC. Translated: CASSGWQQETQYF.

The chain is built from TRBV5-1 and TRBJ1-1; 9 positions agree with TRBD1. Germline loops: CDR1 SGHRS, CDR2 YFSETQ. The CDR3 is made up of 14 amino acids. Trimming removed 4 bases from V and 4 bases from J; junction bases left unmatched: 5. As DNA, the CDR3 is TGCGCCAGCAGCCGTGAGACAGGGGGCACTGAAGCTTTCTTT. It encodes CASSRETGGTEAFF. Filled out from reference TRBV5-1 and TRBJ1-1, the complete variable domain reads KAGVTQTPRYLIKTRGQQVTLSCSPISGHRSVSWYQQTPGQGLQFLFEYFSETQRNKGNFPGRFSGRQFSNSRSEMNVSTLELGDSALYLCASSRETGGTEAFFGQGTRLTVV.

The rearrangement joins TRBV16 to TRBJ2-1; 8 bases line up with TRBD1. Unmatched junction bases numbered 7, after V lost 5 bases and J lost 7 bases. The CDR3 consists of 14 residues. Per the germline V gene, CDR1 is KGHSY and CDR2 is FQNENV. CDR3 bases: TGTGCCAGCAGCGAGTCCAGGGGGCGGAATGAGCAGTTCTTC. It specifies CASSESRGRNEQFF. The full variable domain, with the rest looked up from reference TRBV16 and TRBJ2-1, is GEEVAQTPKHLVRGEGQKAKLYCAPIKGHSYVFWYQQVLKNEFKFLISFQNENVFDETGMPKERFSAKCLPNSPCSLEIQATKLEDSAVYFCASSESRGRNEQFFGPGTRLTVL.

The CDR3 loop reads CASSLSAGGPSSYNEQFF. The CDR3 nucleotides are TGTGCCAGCAGCTTATCAGCGGGGGGGCCCAGCTCCTACAATGAGCAGTTCTTC. The chain uses TRBV7-3 and TRBJ2-1, with TRBD2 matching 10 bases. CDR3 length: 18 amino acids. V trimming: 2 bases; J trimming: 0 bases; junction bases outside the gene matches: 7. Germline loops: CDR1 SGHTA, CDR2 FQGTGA.

The J gene is TRBJ1-2, the V gene TRBV5-1; D is undetermined. The length of the CDR3 is 14 residues. CDR1 SGHRS and CDR2 YFSETQ come from the germline V gene. V lost 1 base and J 7 bases, leaving 14 bases between the germline ends. The CDR3 reads CASSLSSLNGGYTF. CDR3 in DNA: TGCGCCAGCAGCTTGTCGTCTCTGAACGGTGGCTACACCTTC.

The rearrangement links TRBV14 to TRBJ2-3, with a possible D match to TRBD2 (5 bases). There are 15 residues in the CDR3. Germline CDR1 and CDR2: SGHDN and FVKESK. With 4 bases removed from V and 3 bases from J, the gap between germline ends came to 14 bases. The CDR3 DNA is TGTGCCAGCAGCCCGGGGTCCCCCGGGACAGATACGCAGTATTTT. Its translation: CASSPGSPGTDTQYF.

The chain uses TRBV19 and TRBJ2-1, with a weak D call TRBD1 (6 bases). Germline assignment: CDR1 LNHDA and CDR2 SQIVND (reference sequence). Trimming pared 5 bases from V and 4 bases from J, leaving 9 bases between. The CDR3 runs to 13 residues. CDR3 protein: CASSVTGYNEQFF. DNA of the CDR3: TGTGCCAGTAGTGTCACAGGGTACAATGAGCAGTTCTTC.

The chain carries TRBV3-1 (or the pseudogene TRBV3-2) and TRBJ2-1; TRBD1 agrees at 7 bases. The CDR3 has 16 amino acids. Germline trimming cut 3 bases from V and 3 bases from J; bases unmatched to any gene: 8. Looked up from germline, CDR1 is LGHDT and CDR2 is YNNKEL (reference sequence). CDR3 nucleotide sequence: TGTGCCAGCAGCCAGACGACAGGGCAATTCTACAATGAGCAGTTCTTC. Encoded protein: CASSQTTGQFYNEQFF.